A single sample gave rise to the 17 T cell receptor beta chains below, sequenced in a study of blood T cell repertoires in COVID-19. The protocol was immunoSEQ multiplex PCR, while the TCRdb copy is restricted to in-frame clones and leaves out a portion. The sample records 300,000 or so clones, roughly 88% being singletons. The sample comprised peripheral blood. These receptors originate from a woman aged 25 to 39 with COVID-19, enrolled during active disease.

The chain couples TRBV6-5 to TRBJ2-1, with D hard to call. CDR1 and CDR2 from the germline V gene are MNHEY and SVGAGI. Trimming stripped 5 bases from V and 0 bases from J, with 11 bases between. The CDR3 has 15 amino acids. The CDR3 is CASSRLTDSYNEQFF. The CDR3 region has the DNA TGTGCCAGCAGTCGTTTAACAGACTCCTACAATGAGCAGTTCTTC.

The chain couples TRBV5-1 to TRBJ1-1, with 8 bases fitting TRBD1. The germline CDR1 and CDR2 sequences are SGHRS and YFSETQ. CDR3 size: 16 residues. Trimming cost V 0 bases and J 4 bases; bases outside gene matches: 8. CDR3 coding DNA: TGCGCCAGCAGCTTGGCCGGGCTACAGGGGGGCACTGAAGCTTTCTTT. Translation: CASSLAGLQGGTEAFF.

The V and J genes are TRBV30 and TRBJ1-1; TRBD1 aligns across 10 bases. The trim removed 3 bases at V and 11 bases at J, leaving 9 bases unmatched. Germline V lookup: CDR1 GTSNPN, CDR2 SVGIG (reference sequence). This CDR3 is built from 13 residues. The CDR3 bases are TGTGCCTGGAGGATCCGGGACAGGGGCGCGGCTTTCTTT. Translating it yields CAWRIRDRGAAFF. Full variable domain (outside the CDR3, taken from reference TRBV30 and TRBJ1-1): SQTIHQWPATLVQPVGSPLSLECTVEGTSNPNLYWYRQAAGRGLQLLFYSVGIGQISSEVPQNLSASRPQDRQFILSSKKLLLSDSGFYLCAWRIRDRGAAFFGQGTRLTVV.

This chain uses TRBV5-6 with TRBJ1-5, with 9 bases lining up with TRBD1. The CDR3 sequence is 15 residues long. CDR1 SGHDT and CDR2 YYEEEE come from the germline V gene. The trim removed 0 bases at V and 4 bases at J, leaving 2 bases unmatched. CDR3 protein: CASSLGDRENQPQHF. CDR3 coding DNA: TGTGCCAGCAGCTTGGGGGACAGGGAAAATCAGCCCCAGCATTTT.

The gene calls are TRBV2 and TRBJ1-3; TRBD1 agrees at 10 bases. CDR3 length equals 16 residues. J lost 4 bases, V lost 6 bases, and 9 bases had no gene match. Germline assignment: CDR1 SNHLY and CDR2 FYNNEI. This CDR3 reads CASSSGTGDAGNTIYF. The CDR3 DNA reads TGTGCCAGCAGCTCCGGGACAGGGGACGCGGGAAACACCATATATTTT.

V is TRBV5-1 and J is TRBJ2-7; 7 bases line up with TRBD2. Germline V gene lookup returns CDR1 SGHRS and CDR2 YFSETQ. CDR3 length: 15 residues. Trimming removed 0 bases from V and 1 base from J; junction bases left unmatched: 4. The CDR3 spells CASSLVGSGSYEQYF. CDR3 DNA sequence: TGCGCCAGCAGCTTGGTTGGTAGCGGGTCCTACGAGCAGTACTTC.

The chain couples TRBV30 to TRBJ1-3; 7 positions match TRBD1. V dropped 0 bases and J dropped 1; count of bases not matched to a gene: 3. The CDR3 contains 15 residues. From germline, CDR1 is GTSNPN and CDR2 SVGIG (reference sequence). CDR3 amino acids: CAWSVRQGSGNTIYF. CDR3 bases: TGTGCCTGGAGTGTACGACAGGGTTCTGGAAACACCATATATTTT. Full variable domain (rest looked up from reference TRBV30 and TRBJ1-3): SQTIHQWPATLVQPVGSPLSLECTVEGTSNPNLYWYRQAAGRGLQLLFYSVGIGQISSEVPQNLSASRPQDRQFILSSKKLLLSDSGFYLCAWSVRQGSGNTIYFGEGSWLTVV.

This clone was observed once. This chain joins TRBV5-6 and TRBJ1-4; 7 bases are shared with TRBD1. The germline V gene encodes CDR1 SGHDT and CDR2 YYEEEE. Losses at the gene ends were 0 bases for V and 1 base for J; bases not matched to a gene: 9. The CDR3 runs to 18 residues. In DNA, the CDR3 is TGTGCCAGCAGCTTGGGCCCAACAGGGGTGGTAACTAATGAAAAACTGTTTTTT. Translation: CASSLGPTGVVTNEKLFF.

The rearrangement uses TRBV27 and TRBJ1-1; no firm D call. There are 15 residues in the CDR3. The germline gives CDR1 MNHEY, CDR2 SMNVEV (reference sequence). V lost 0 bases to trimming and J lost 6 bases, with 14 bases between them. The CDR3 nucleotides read TGTGCCAGCAGTTTATCTGGAGTCGGCTCATCTGAAGCTTTCTTT. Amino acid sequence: CASSLSGVGSSEAFF.

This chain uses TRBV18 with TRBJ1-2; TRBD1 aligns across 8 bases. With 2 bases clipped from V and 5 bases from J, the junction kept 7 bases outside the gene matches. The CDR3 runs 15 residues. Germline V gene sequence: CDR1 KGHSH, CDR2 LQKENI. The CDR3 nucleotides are TGTGCCAGCTCACCATCGGACAGGGAAGGGTATGGCTACACCTTC. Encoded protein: CASSPSDREGYGYTF.

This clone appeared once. This CDR3 reads CASSDPGAGGYNEQFF. CDR3 DNA sequence: TGTGCCAGTAGTGACCCTGGAGCGGGAGGTTACAATGAGCAGTTCTTC. This chain links TRBV19 with TRBJ2-1; TRBD2 aligns across 9 bases. This CDR3 spans 16 amino acids. V dropped 5 bases and J dropped 4; count of bases not matched to a gene: 9. CDR1 is LNHDA and CDR2 is SQIVND in the germline V gene (reference sequence). The whole variable domain, filled in from reference TRBV19 and TRBJ2-1, reads DGGITQSPKYLFRKEGQNVTLSCEQNLNHDAMYWYRQDPGQGLRLIYYSQIVNDFQKGDIAEGYSVSREKKESFPLTVTSAQKNPTAFYLCASSDPGAGGYNEQFFGPGTRLTVL.

CDR3 DNA sequence: TGTGCCTGGAGTAGGACAGGGAACACTGAAGCTTTCTTT. Translation gives CAWSRTGNTEAFF. The chain couples TRBV30 to TRBJ1-1, with 7 bases that match TRBD1. V was pared by 2 bases and J by 1 base, with 1 base of the junction left unmatched. Germline V gene sequence: CDR1 GTSNPN, CDR2 SVGIG (reference sequence). This CDR3 contains 13 residues.

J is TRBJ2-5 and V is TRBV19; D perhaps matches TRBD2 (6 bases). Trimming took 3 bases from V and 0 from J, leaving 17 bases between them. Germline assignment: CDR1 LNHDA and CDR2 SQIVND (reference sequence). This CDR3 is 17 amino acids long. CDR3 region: CASSIGTPRRYQETQYF. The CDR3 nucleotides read TGTGCCAGTAGTATCGGGACTCCGCGGAGATACCAAGAGACCCAGTACTTC.

CDR3 amino acids: CASSPWTGEEYGYTF. The CDR3 bases are TGTGCCAGCTCACCTTGGACAGGGGAGGAATATGGCTACACCTTC. The chain employs TRBV18 and TRBJ1-2, with TRBD1 identical over 9 bases. CDR3 length: 15 residues. V was clipped by 3 bases and J by 5 bases; unmatched bases: 7. The germline V gene encodes CDR1 KGHSH and CDR2 LQKENI.

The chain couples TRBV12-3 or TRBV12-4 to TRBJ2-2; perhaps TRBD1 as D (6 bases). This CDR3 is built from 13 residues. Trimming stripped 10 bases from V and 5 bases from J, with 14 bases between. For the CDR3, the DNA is TGTGCCACCGAGACAGGAGCTACCGGGGAGCTGTTTTTT. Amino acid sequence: CATETGATGELFF.

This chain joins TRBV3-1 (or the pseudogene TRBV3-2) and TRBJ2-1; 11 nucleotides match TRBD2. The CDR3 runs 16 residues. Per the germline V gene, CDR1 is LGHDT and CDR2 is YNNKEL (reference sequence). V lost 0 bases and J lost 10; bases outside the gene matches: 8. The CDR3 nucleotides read TGTGCCAGCAGCCAAGATCGGGTAGCGGGAGGGCTAGAGCAGTTCTTC. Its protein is CASSQDRVAGGLEQFF.

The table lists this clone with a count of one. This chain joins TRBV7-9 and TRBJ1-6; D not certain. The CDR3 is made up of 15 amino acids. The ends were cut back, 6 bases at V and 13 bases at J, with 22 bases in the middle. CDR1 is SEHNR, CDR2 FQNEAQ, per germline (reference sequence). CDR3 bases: TGTGCCAGCAGTACAGCGGGCCAAGGTTTGCGGCCCCTCCACTTT. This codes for CASSTAGQGLRPLHF.